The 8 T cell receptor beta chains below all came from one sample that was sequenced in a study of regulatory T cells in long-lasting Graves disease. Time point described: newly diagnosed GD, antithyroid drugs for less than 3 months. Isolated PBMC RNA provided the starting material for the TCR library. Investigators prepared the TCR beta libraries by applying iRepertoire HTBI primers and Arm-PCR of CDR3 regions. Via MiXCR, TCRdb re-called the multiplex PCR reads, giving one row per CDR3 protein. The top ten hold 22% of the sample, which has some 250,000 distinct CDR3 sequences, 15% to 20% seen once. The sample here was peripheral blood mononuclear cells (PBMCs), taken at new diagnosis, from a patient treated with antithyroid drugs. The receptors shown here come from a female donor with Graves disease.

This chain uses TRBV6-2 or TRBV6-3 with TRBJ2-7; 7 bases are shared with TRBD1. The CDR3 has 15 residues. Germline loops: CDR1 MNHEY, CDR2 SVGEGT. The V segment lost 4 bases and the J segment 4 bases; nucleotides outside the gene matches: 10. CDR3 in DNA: TGTGCCAGCAGTTCCGTCGGGACAGCTTCATACGAGCAGTACTTC. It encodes CASSSVGTASYEQYF.

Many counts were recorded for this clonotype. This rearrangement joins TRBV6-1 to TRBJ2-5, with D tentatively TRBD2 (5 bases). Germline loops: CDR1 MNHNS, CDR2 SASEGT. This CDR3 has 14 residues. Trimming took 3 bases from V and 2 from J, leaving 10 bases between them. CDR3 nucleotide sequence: TGTGCCAGCAGTGACAGTCGGGGACAAGAGACCCAGTACTTC. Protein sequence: CASSDSRGQETQYF.

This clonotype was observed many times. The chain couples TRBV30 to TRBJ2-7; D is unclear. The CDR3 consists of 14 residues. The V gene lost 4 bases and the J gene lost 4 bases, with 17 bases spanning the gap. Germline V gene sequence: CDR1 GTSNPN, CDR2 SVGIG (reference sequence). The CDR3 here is CAWTRAPYKYEQYF. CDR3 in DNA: TGTGCCTGGACTCGAGCGCCTTACAAATACGAGCAGTACTTC.

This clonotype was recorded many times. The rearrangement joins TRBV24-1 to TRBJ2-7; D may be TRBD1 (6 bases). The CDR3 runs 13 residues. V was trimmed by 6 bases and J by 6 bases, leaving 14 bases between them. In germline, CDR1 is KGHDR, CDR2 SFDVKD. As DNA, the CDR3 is TGTGCCACCAGTTCGGACAGAACACCCGAGCAGTACTTC. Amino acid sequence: CATSSDRTPEQYF.

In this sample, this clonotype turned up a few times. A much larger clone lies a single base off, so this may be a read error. CDR3 nucleotide sequence: TGTGCCATTGGGGGGGGGGCTCGGGATGGCTACACCTTC. Protein: CAIGGGARDGYTF. The genes are TRBV28 and TRBJ1-2; D may be TRBD1 (6 bases). The CDR3 runs 13 residues. Trimming left V 10 bases short and J 6 bases short, with 18 bases between. The germline CDR1 and CDR2 sequences are MDHEN and SYDVKM.

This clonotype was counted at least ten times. CDR3 DNA: TGTGCCAGCAGTAAATTTACGCGGCAAGAGACCCAGTACTTC. Translated: CASSKFTRQETQYF. The rearrangement joins TRBV6-1 to TRBJ2-5; no clear D. The CDR3 length is 14 residues. Germline loops: CDR1 MNHNS, CDR2 SASEGT. V lost 5 bases and J lost 2, with 12 bases in between.

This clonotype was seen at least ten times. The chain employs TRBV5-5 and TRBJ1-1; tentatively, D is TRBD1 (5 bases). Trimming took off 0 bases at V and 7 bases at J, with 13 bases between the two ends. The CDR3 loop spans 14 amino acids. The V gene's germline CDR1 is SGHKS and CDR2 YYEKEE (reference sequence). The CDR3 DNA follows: TGTGCCAGCAGCTTGGACGGCAGGGACGATGAAGCTTTCTTT. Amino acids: CASSLDGRDDEAFF.

DNA of the CDR3: TGTGCCAGCAGCGTAGAGGGGACTAGCGGGACGACCTACGAGCAGTACTTC. Amino acid sequence: CASSVEGTSGTTYEQYF. The rearrangement joins TRBV9 to TRBJ2-7, with 13 nucleotides matching TRBD2. V lost 0 bases and J lost 2; bases outside the gene matches: 5. This CDR3 contains 17 residues. CDR1 is SGDLS and CDR2 is YYNGEE in the germline V gene.